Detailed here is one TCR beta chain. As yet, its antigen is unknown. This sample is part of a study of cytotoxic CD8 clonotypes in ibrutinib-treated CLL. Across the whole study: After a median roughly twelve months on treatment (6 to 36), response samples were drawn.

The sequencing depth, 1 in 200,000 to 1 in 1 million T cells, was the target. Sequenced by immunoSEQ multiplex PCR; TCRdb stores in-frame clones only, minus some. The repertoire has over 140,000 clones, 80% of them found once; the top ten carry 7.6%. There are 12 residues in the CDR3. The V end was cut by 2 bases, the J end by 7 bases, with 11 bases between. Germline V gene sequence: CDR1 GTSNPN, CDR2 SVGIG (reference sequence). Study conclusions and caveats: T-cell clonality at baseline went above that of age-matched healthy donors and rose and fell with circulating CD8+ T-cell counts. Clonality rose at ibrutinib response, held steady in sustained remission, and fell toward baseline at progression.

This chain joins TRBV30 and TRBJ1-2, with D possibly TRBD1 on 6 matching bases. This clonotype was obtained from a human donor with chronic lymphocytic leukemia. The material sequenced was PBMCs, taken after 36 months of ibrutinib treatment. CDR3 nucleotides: TGTGCCTGGAGTCTGGGGGCGCGTGGCTACACCTTC. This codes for CAWSLGARGYTF.